The following is a TCR beta chain sequence with its context. This sample is drawn from a study of blood T cell repertoires in COVID-19. The overall study: Samples representing acute and convalescent COVID-19 were sourced from the United States, Italy and Spain. From T cells, B-cell-depleted T cells, or PBMCs came the material, which was cDNA or gDNA.

V shed 2 bases and J shed 0 bases, with 7 bases lying between them. CDR3 size: 14 residues. The V gene's germline CDR1 is SGHTA and CDR2 FQGNSA. Some clones are missing from TCRdb's copy, which holds only in-frame ones; the method was immunoSEQ multiplex PCR. The data contain about 200,000 clones, approximately 79% of them seen just once; the ten biggest clones take up 4% to 6.5%. Participants came from fewer than 25 US areas, aged about 18 to 89 years. Which cohort a participant joined came from the clinical history participants gave. The rearrangement uses TRBV7-2 and TRBJ1-1, with D perhaps TRBD1 (6 bases). The source is an older woman with acute COVID-19. Source material: PBMCs or T cells enriched from blood (not recorded which). The CDR3 is CASSLRQVNTEAFF. DNA of the CDR3: TGTGCCAGCAGCTTACGACAGGTGAACACTGAAGCTTTCTTT. The whole variable domain, filled in from reference TRBV7-2 and TRBJ1-1, reads GAGVSQSPSNKVTEKGKDVELRCDPISGHTALYWYRQSLGQGLEFLIYFQGNSAPDKSGLPSDRFSAERTGGSVSTLTIQRTQQEDSAVYLCASSLRQVNTEAFFGQGTRLTVV.